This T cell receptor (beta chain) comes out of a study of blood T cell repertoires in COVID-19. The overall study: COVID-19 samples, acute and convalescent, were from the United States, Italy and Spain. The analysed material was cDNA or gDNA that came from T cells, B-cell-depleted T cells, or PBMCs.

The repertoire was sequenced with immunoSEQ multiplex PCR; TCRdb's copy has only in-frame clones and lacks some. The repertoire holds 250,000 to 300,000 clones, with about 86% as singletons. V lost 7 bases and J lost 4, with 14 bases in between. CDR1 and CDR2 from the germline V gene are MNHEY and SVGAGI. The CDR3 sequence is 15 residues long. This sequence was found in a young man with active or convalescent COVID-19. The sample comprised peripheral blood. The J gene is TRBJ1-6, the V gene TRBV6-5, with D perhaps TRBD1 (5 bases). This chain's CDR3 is CASKMTELYNSPLHF. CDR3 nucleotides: TGTGCCAGCAAGATGACAGAACTTTATAATTCACCCCTCCACTTT.